The source of this T cell receptor beta chain is a study of T cell responses to AZD1222 COVID-19 vaccine. Sequencing was performed with immunoSEQ multiplex PCR; in TCRdb, only in-frame clones are kept and a portion is missing. The profile covers some 150,000 clones, with more than 85% appearing a single time and around 0.85% taken by the ten largest. This clone showed up just once. Trimming took 5 bases from V and 5 from J; bases not matched to a gene: 20. The CDR3 contains 18 residues. From germline, CDR1 is SGHVS and CDR2 FQNEAQ. The chain employs TRBV7-8 and TRBJ1-2; 7 nucleotides agree with TRBD1. The receptor's source is an adult in good health. Material: peripheral blood, obtained on day 0 of MenACWY control vaccination. The CDR3 DNA sequence: TGTGCCAGCAGCCTTAACCAGGGGGTGATTGGGCCATCTTATGGCTACACCTTC. Translation gives CASSLNQGVIGPSYGYTF.